What follows are 26 T cell receptor beta chains derived from one specimen sequenced in a study of cytomegalovirus exposure and HLA in healthy donors. PCR employed 60 Vbeta and 13 Jbeta primers. Produced via immunoSEQ multiplex PCR; TCRdb's table is partial and in-frame only. Of over 100,000 clones in the sample, 55% to 80% are singletons; the top ten hold roughly 2.5%. The specimen sequenced was PBMCs. These TCRs come from a woman aged 40 to 50 in good health and CMV-seronegative.

This chain connects TRBV4-2 to TRBJ2-5; TRBD1 agrees at 9 bases. The DNA matches TRBJ2-7 better at its end, which makes the J call doubtful. Germline loops: CDR1 LGHNA, CDR2 YNFKEQ. This CDR3 is built from 16 residues. CDR3 sequence reads: CASRLSMDRGTYEQYF. The CDR3 DNA reads as TGTGCCAGCAGGTTGAGTATGGACAGGGGCACCTACGAGCAGTACTTC.

This chain connects TRBV2 to TRBJ2-2; 15 bases are a match to TRBD2. The CDR3 has 19 amino acids. After removal of 0 bases from V and 2 bases from J, the junction contained 4 bases not matched to a gene. In germline, CDR1 is SNHLY, CDR2 FYNNEI. CDR3 amino acids: CASSEAKGLAGGNTGELFF. CDR3 nucleotides: TGTGCCAGCAGTGAAGCAAAGGGACTAGCGGGGGGTAACACCGGGGAGCTGTTTTTT.

This clone has only a few counts. V is TRBV29-1 and J is TRBJ2-4, with 10 bases matching TRBD2. The CDR3 length is 14 residues. The germline CDR1 and CDR2 sequences are SQVTM and ANQGSEA. V shed 4 bases, J shed 8 bases, and the junction held 8 bases outside the gene matches. Written as DNA, the CDR3 is TGCAGCGTTGGCAGCGGGGGGGCCGGGGACATTCAGTACTTC. Translation gives CSVGSGGAGDIQYF.

The chain links TRBV5-4 to TRBJ2-3; TRBD2 aligns across 9 bases. Trimming removed 3 bases from V and 3 bases from J; junction bases left unmatched: 8. The CDR3 is 16 amino acids. In germline, CDR1 is SGHNT, CDR2 YYREEE (reference sequence). The CDR3 bases are TGTGCCAGCAGCTCCCCCGGACTAGCGTCTACAGATACGCAGTATTTT. Amino acids: CASSSPGLASTDTQYF.

This sequence joins TRBV18 and TRBJ2-1; 10 bases line up with TRBD2. Germline values: CDR1 KGHSH, CDR2 LQKENI. The CDR3 spans 15 residues. Losses at the gene ends were 6 bases for V and 3 bases for J; bases not matched to a gene: 5. CDR3: CASSLTSGDYNEQFF. The DNA for the CDR3 is TGTGCCAGCTCTCTTACTAGCGGGGACTACAATGAGCAGTTCTTC.

The rearrangement links TRBV19 to TRBJ2-2; TRBD2 matches 9 bases. Per germline, CDR1 LNHDA and CDR2 SQIVND (reference sequence). The CDR3 runs to 14 residues. The V and J ends lost 4 bases and 8 bases, in that order; junction bases with no gene match: 5. CDR3 sequence (DNA): TGTGCCAGTAGTAGCGGGGGGGCTAGTGGGGAGCTGTTTTTT. Translating it yields CASSSGGASGELFF.

The J gene is TRBJ1-1, the V gene TRBV6-5, with 10 nucleotides matching TRBD1. Germline CDR1 is MNHEY and CDR2 is SVGAGI. The CDR3 is made up of 15 amino acids. V shed 7 bases, J shed 8 bases, and the junction held 13 bases outside the gene matches. The CDR3 DNA is TGTGCCAGCATCCTACGGTCCGGGACAGGGGCCGAAGCTTTCTTT. Residues: CASILRSGTGAEAFF.

V is TRBV2 and J is TRBJ2-5; 11 bases fit TRBD2. The CDR3 runs to 15 residues. From germline, CDR1 is SNHLY and CDR2 FYNNEI. J lost 4 bases, V lost 5 bases, and 6 bases had no gene match. DNA for the CDR3: TGTGCCAGCAGTTCGACTAGCGGGGCTCCAGAGACCCAGTACTTC. Its protein product is CASSSTSGAPETQYF.

The chain has TRBV19 and TRBJ1-6; D not resolved. The CDR3 has 17 residues. Germline CDR1 reads LNHDA; CDR2 reads SQIVND (reference sequence). V lost 7 bases and J 0 bases, leaving 16 bases between the germline ends. In nucleotides, the CDR3 is TGTGCCAGTACCCGGGAGACGGAAGTCTCCTATAATTCACCCCTCCACTTT. This sequence encodes CASTRETEVSYNSPLHF.

This chain connects TRBV7-3 to TRBJ1-2, with D possibly matching TRBD1 (5 bases). Trimming removed 4 bases at V and 7 bases at J, with 13 bases between. Germline V gives CDR1 SGHTA, CDR2 FQGTGA. This CDR3 has 13 amino acids. The CDR3 nucleotides are TGTGCCAGCAGCTCCGTGGGGCTGGGTGGCTACACCTTC. It codes for CASSSVGLGGYTF.

The chain is built from TRBV30 and TRBJ1-2; TRBD1 agrees at 8 bases. The J segment lost 4 bases and the V segment lost 4 bases, leaving 5 bases of the junction unmatched. The CDR3 is made up of 13 amino acids. Germline CDR1 is GTSNPN and CDR2 is SVGIG (reference sequence). CDR3 amino acids: CAWKPGGGYGYTF. CDR3 in DNA: TGTGCCTGGAAACCAGGGGGCGGCTATGGCTACACCTTC.

Comment on this clone: Compared with germline, one end of the junction differs, possibly owing to a read error. This chain uses TRBV2 with TRBJ2-7, with a tentative D call TRBD1 (6 bases). CDR3 length equals 13 residues. Germline V gene lookup returns CDR1 SNHLY and CDR2 FYNNEI. CDR3 residues: CTSSRDTTSVQYF. The CDR3 bases are TGTACCAGCAGCCGGGACACAACTTCTGTGCAGTACTTC. Full variable domain (outside the CDR3, taken from reference TRBV2 and TRBJ2-7): EPEVTQTPSHQVTQMGQEVILRCVPISNHLYFYWYRQILGQKVEFLVSFYNNEISEKSEIFDDQFSVERPDGSNFTLKIRSTKLEDSAMYFCTSSRDTTSVQYFGPGTRLTVT.

The chain links TRBV7-3 to TRBJ2-3; possible D gene TRBD2, 7 bases. CDR3 length: 15 amino acids. V was cut by 5 bases and J by 1 base, with 13 bases left in between. The germline V gene has CDR1 SGHTA and CDR2 FQGTGA. CDR3 amino acids: CASSEGGAGTDTQYF. CDR3 DNA: TGTGCCAGCAGCGAAGGGGGGGCGGGCACAGATACGCAGTATTTT.

CDR3 coding DNA: TGTGCCTGGAGTGTCGTCAGTAGGGAGACTGGCTACACCTTC. It specifies CAWSVVSRETGYTF. The J gene is TRBJ1-2, the V gene TRBV30; no clear D gene. Germline lookup yields CDR1 GTSNPN and CDR2 SVGIG (reference sequence). The CDR3 length is 14 residues. V was trimmed by 0 bases and J by 7 bases, leaving 15 bases between them.

The table lists this clone with a few counts. J is TRBJ1-1 and V is TRBV7-9; unclear D gene. Germline CDR1 and CDR2: SEHNR and FQNEAQ (reference sequence). The V and J ends lost 4 bases and 3 bases respectively, with 3 bases between them. The CDR3 extends over 11 amino acids. The DNA for the CDR3 is TGTGCCAGCAGCTCCGACACTGAAGCTTTCTTT. Its protein is CASSSDTEAFF.

This chain links TRBV10-3 with TRBJ1-5; D unresolved. CDR3 length: 12 residues. Germline V gene data show CDR1 as ENHRY and CDR2 as SYGVKD. V shed 2 bases and J shed 3 bases, with 2 bases lying between them. CDR3 DNA sequence: TGTGCCATCAGTGAGCTCAATCAGCCCCAGCATTTT. Its translation: CAISELNQPQHF.

CDR3 DNA sequence: TGTGCCAGCAGTGAGGGACAGGTCCCTGGAGGCTACACCTTC. Amino acid sequence: CASSEGQVPGGYTF. The chain is built from TRBV6-1 and TRBJ1-2, with 8 positions matching TRBD1. V lost 3 bases, J lost 8 bases, and 8 bases stayed unmatched. The CDR3 is 14 residues long. Per germline, CDR1 MNHNS and CDR2 SASEGT.

Only a few counts were recorded for this clone. The chain combines TRBV28 with TRBJ2-7; tentative D call: TRBD1 (5 bases). In germline, CDR1 is MDHEN, CDR2 SYDVKM. Trimming shortened V by 6 bases and J by 5 bases, and 8 bases separated the two germline ends. CDR3 length equals 11 residues. The CDR3: CASSLRDEQYF. The DNA for the CDR3 is TGTGCCAGCAGCCTCAGGGACGAGCAGTACTTC. Based on the CDR3 plus reference TRBV28 and TRBJ2-7, the full variable domain is DVKVTQSSRYLVKRTGEKVFLECVQDMDHENMFWYRQDPGLGLRLIYFSYDVKMKEKGDIPEGYSVSREKKERFSLILESASTNQTSMYLCASSLRDEQYFGPGTRLTVT.

This clone was observed a few times. The V and J genes are TRBV4-2 and TRBJ1-3, with a possible D match to TRBD1 (6 bases). Germline V gene lookup returns CDR1 LGHNA and CDR2 YNFKEQ. V was clipped by 2 bases and J by 4 bases, with 12 bases between them. The CDR3 contains 15 residues. This CDR3 is CASSQNRDAGNTIYF. In nucleotides, the CDR3 is TGTGCCAGCAGCCAAAACAGGGATGCCGGAAACACCATATATTTT.

This clone was recorded only once. The chain joins TRBV7-2 to TRBJ2-2; D uncertain. CDR3 length equals 14 residues. V was clipped by 1 base and J by 4 bases, with 7 bases between them. CDR1 is SGHTA, CDR2 FQGNSA, per germline. The CDR3 bases are TGTGCCAGCAGCTTAGGCAGGCGCACCGGGGAGCTGTTTTTT. This translates into CASSLGRRTGELFF.

On this clone: In this CDR3 the conserved last residue, phenylalanine or tryptophan, is missing, so a read error is likely. This chain connects TRBV30 to TRBJ1-6, with D uncertain. The CDR3 runs to 11 residues. Trimming took 5 bases from V and 8 from J, leaving 7 bases between them. In germline, CDR1 is GTSNPN, CDR2 SVGIG (reference sequence). CDR3: CAWWRDSPLHL. The CDR3, as DNA: TGTGCCTGGTGGCGGGATTCACCCCTCCACCTT.

The chain employs TRBV6-1 and TRBJ2-3; 8 nucleotides agree with TRBD1. The V segment lost 3 bases and the J segment 2 bases; nucleotides outside the gene matches: 4. The length of the CDR3 is 15 residues. CDR1 is MNHNS and CDR2 is SASEGT in the germline V gene. The CDR3 here is CASSESTGVTDTQYF. CDR3 coding DNA: TGTGCCAGCAGTGAGTCGACAGGGGTCACAGATACGCAGTATTTT.

The V gene is TRBV5-1, the J gene TRBJ1-6, with 10 bases aligning to TRBD1. The germline V gene has CDR1 SGHRS and CDR2 YFSETQ. This CDR3 has 15 amino acids. V shed 3 bases and J 8 bases; nucleotides not matched to a gene: 5. CDR3 nucleotides: TGCGCCAGCAGCTCCCGGGACAGGGGTGATTCACCCCTCCACTTT. This encodes CASSSRDRGDSPLHF. Supplemented by reference TRBV5-1 and TRBJ1-6, the full variable domain reads KAGVTQTPRYLIKTRGQQVTLSCSPISGHRSVSWYQQTPGQGLQFLFEYFSETQRNKGNFPGRFSGRQFSNSRSEMNVSTLELGDSALYLCASSSRDRGDSPLHFGNGTRLTVT.

This chain links TRBV7-7 with TRBJ2-5; D is possibly TRBD1 (5 bases). In germline, CDR1 is SSHAT, CDR2 FNYEAQ (reference sequence). Trimming took 5 bases from V and 2 from J, leaving 6 bases between them. The CDR3 extends over 12 amino acids. The CDR3 nucleotides read TGTGCCAGCAGCCGACAGCAAGAGACCCAGTACTTC. Residues: CASSRQQETQYF.

This chain connects TRBV27 to TRBJ1-2; D remains unclear. Germline lookup yields CDR1 MNHEY and CDR2 SMNVEV (reference sequence). This CDR3 is 14 amino acids long. Trimming pared 5 bases from V and 13 bases from J, leaving 23 bases between. The chain's CDR3 is CASSLRSGVSLRTF. The CDR3 DNA follows: TGTGCCAGCAGTCTCCGGTCTGGTGTGTCCCTTCGCACCTTC.

The chain employs TRBV10-3 and TRBJ1-1; 11 bases agree with TRBD1. Trimming took 6 bases from V and 11 from J; bases not matched to a gene: 11. Per the germline V gene, CDR1 is ENHRY and CDR2 is SYGVKD. The CDR3 covers 14 residues. In nucleotides, the CDR3 is TGTGCCATCAGAAATGGACAGGGGGCGGGTCTCGCTTTCTTT. Protein product: CAIRNGQGAGLAFF.